This TCR beta chain was identified during a study of identical twins. All donors were healthy, and all were Caucasian. Germline loops: CDR1 SGHRS, CDR2 YFSETQ. V dropped 4 bases and J dropped 5 bases, with 16 bases sitting between them. The CDR3 contains 15 residues. This clonotype was counted a few times. TCRdb recomputed calls from the 5' RACE reads with MiXCR, one row per CDR3 protein. This sample has about 690,000 distinct CDR3 sequences; about 20% occur once, and the top ten carry around 4.4%. The same sample was also used in a study of T cells expressing NK-cell markers.

The chain recombines TRBV5-1 with TRBJ2-1; TRBD2 is a possible D gene (6 bases). The sequence was collected from a woman aged 18-29 years in good health. The sample consisted of PBMCs. CDR3: CASSPGGTSNNEQFF. The CDR3 DNA reads TGCGCCAGCAGCCCTGGCGGGACTTCGAACAATGAGCAGTTCTTC.